Below are 8 T cell receptor beta chains sequenced from a single sample in a study of blood T cell repertoires in COVID-19. Clones were sequenced by immunoSEQ multiplex PCR, and TCRdb holds only the in-frame ones, with some missing. The repertoire consists of 130,000 to 150,000 clones, with roughly 84% occurring once and the leading ten covering less than 50%. The sample taken for sequencing was peripheral blood. These TCRs come from a human donor in a cohort sampled during active COVID-19.

The J gene is TRBJ1-3, the V gene TRBV28; 8 bases line up with TRBD1. The CDR3 has 14 amino acids. Germline V gene data show CDR1 as MDHEN and CDR2 as SYDVKM. The V and J ends lost 6 bases and 2 bases, in that order; junction bases with no gene match: 3. Here the CDR3 DNA reads TGTGCCAGCAGCCTGACAGGGGCTGGAAACACCATATATTTT. Its translation is CASSLTGAGNTIYF.

This chain uses TRBV7-2 with TRBJ2-7; a weak D match, TRBD1 (6 bases). V lost 5 bases to trimming and J lost 3 bases, with 14 bases between them. CDR3 size: 14 residues. Per germline, CDR1 SGHTA and CDR2 FQGNSA. The CDR3 sequence: CASSPSGQIYEQYF. The CDR3 DNA reads as TGTGCCAGCAGCCCGTCGGGACAAATCTACGAGCAGTACTTC.

This chain connects TRBV9 to TRBJ1-2; D possibly corresponds to TRBD1 (5 bases). The ends were cut back, 4 bases at V and 5 bases at J, with 9 bases in the middle. CDR1 is SGDLS and CDR2 is YYNGEE in the germline V gene. The CDR3 loop spans 12 amino acids. In DNA form, the CDR3 reads TGTGCCAGCAGCCTGGCAGGGTATGGCTACACCTTC. The encoded protein is CASSLAGYGYTF.

J is TRBJ1-1 and V is TRBV25-1, with D hard to call. Germline values: CDR1 MGHDK, CDR2 SYGVNS. This CDR3 is built from 13 residues. The V gene lost 3 bases and the J gene lost 0 bases, with 5 bases spanning the gap. CDR3 protein: CASSEQVNTEAFF. CDR3 DNA: TGTGCCAGCAGTGAGCAGGTGAACACTGAAGCTTTCTTT. The variable domain in full, with the rest retrieved from reference TRBV25-1 and TRBJ1-1, is EADIYQTPRYLVIGTGKKITLECSQTMGHDKMYWYQQDPGMELHLIHYSYGVNSTEKGDLSSESTVSRIRTEHFPLTLESARPSHTSQYLCASSEQVNTEAFFGQGTRLTVV.

Ten or more counts support this clone. The V and J genes are TRBV7-2 and TRBJ1-1; weak D call: TRBD1 (5 bases). The V gene lost 5 bases and the J gene lost 4 bases, with 11 bases spanning the gap. The CDR3 extends over 13 amino acids. Germline V lookup: CDR1 SGHTA, CDR2 FQGNSA. The CDR3 here is CASSGAKGTEAFF. CDR3 nucleotide sequence: TGTGCCAGCAGCGGGGCAAAAGGCACTGAAGCTTTCTTT.

Concerning this clone: The sample holds other DNA sequences that translate to the same CDR3. V usage is TRBV19 and J usage is TRBJ1-3, with D uncertain. The germline gives CDR1 LNHDA, CDR2 SQIVND (reference sequence). This CDR3 contains 14 residues. V was cut by 3 bases and J by 1 base, with 7 bases left in between. CDR3 residues: CASSIGGSGNTIYF. The DNA for the CDR3 is TGTGCCAGTAGTATTGGCGGGTCTGGAAACACCATATATTTT.

The CDR3: CASSRTGGGQNTEAFF. DNA of the CDR3: TGTGCCAGTAGTAGGACAGGGGGCGGGCAGAACACTGAAGCTTTCTTT. The chain combines TRBV19 with TRBJ1-1, with 11 bases aligning to TRBD1. Germline V gene lookup returns CDR1 LNHDA and CDR2 SQIVND (reference sequence). CDR3 size: 16 residues. With 4 bases clipped from V and 1 base from J, the junction kept 5 bases outside the gene matches.

There are a few counts of this clone. The chain combines TRBV7-2 with TRBJ2-5, with TRBD1 identical over 9 bases. Unmatched junction bases numbered 9, after V lost 4 bases and J lost 9 bases. From germline, CDR1 is SGHTA and CDR2 FQGNSA. This CDR3 has 14 residues. The chain's CDR3 is CASSSGTGHRAQYF. The CDR3 coding sequence is TGTGCCAGCAGCTCCGGGACAGGGCATAGGGCCCAGTACTTC.